This is a list of T cell receptor beta chains from one sample in a study of T cell repertoires in cytomegalovirus infection. TCRdb ran MiXCR on the reads and lists one entry per CDR3 protein. The sample includes about 460,000 distinct CDR3 sequences, 11% of them seen just once. The sequenced sample consisted of PBMCs. All receptors come from a human donor in good health (CMV status not recorded). Some clones in this sample may be carry-over from other donors' samples. Each CDR3 is given with its conserved first and last residue. The D gene is left open where the match is weak. Only some rows state a clone size, as once, few, many or a class for expanded clones.

d_call	cdr3_length	clone_size	v_call	j_call	cdr3_aa	cdr3_nt
NA	14	few	TRBV18	TRBJ2-2	CASSQQRNTGELFF	TGTGCCAGCTCACAACAGAGAAACACCGGGGAGCTGTTTTTT
NA	14	few	TRBV6-5	TRBJ1-1	CASSYSGGWGEAFF	TGTGCCAGCAGTTACTCTGGGGGCTGGGGTGAAGCTTTCTTT
TRBD2	16	many	TRBV10-3	TRBJ2-5	CAIGGLAGDGTETQYF	TGTGCCATCGGGGGACTAGCGGGAGACGGGACAGAGACCCAGTACTTC
NA	14	many	TRBV7-9	TRBJ2-7	CASSLEAEAYEQYF	TGTGCCAGCAGCTTGGAGGCGGAAGCCTACGAGCAGTACTTC
TRBD1	16	few	TRBV20-1	TRBJ1-6	CSATKIPGQGGSPLHF	TGCAGTGCTACAAAGATTCCGGGACAGGGGGGTTCACCCCTCCACTTT
NA	14	NA	TRBV20-1	TRBJ1-5	CSARGGASNQPQHF	TGCAGTGCTAGAGGGGGGGCCAGCAATCAGCCCCAGCATTTT
NA	13	many	TRBV11-1	TRBJ2-5	CASSQPSQETQYF	TGTGCCAGCAGCCAGCCTTCTCAAGAGACCCAGTACTTC
TRBD1	14	many	TRBV6-5	TRBJ2-7	CASSYSNRGAEQYF	TGTGCCAGCAGTTATTCTAACAGGGGGGCCGAGCAGTACTTC
TRBD1	15	many	TRBV6-1	TRBJ2-1	CASSGRTGLNNEQFF	TGTGCCAGCAGTGGAAGGACAGGGTTGAACAATGAGCAGTTCTTC
NA	16	many	TRBV5-1	TRBJ1-6	CASSLAGSSYNSPLHF	TGCGCCAGCAGCTTGGCAGGGAGCTCCTATAATTCACCCCTCCACTTT
NA	16	many	TRBV6-6	TRBJ2-2	CASSYSSATPTGELFF	TGTGCCAGCAGTTACTCGTCGGCGACCCCGACCGGGGAGCTGTTTTTT
NA	14	many	TRBV29-1	TRBJ2-1	CSVGRAGTYNEQFF	TGCAGCGTGGGCCGGGCGGGCACCTACAATGAGCAGTTCTTC
NA	12	many	TRBV6-1	TRBJ1-2	CASSAHSGTLFF	TGTGCCAGCAGTGCCCATTCCGGGACACTTTTCTTC
NA	15	many	TRBV11-1	TRBJ2-1	CASSSDGGPYNEQFF	TGTGCCAGCAGCTCGGACGGGGGGCCCTACAATGAGCAGTTCTTC
NA	18	few	TRBV9	TRBJ2-6	CASSVLAGLSSGANVLTF	TGTGCCAGCAGCGTACTGGCGGGCCTAAGCTCTGGGGCCAACGTCCTGACTTTC
NA	14	few	TRBV2	TRBJ2-3	CATGGGEGTDTQYF	TGTGCAACTGGTGGGGGAGAGGGGACAGATACGCAGTATTTT
NA	16	many	TRBV7-6	TRBJ1-1	CASNPGLGTQNTEAFF	TGTGCCAGCAACCCAGGATTGGGGACACAGAACACTGAAGCTTTCTTT
TRBD1	20	few	TRBV7-9	TRBJ2-7	CASSLKRDRGRVGEVYEQYF	TGTGCCAGCAGCTTAAAGAGAGACAGGGGGCGGGTCGGGGAGGTCTACGAGCAGTACTTC